A selection of T cell receptor beta chains follows, all from one sample in a study of cytomegalovirus exposure and HLA in healthy donors. Profiled with immunoSEQ multiplex PCR; TCRdb holds only in-frame clones, not every one. The sample records roughly 130,000 clones, approximately 90% being singletons. The sample comprised PBMCs. The receptor set was obtained from a woman in her thirties in good health and CMV-seropositive. Both conserved end residues are part of each CDR3. The D gene is left open where the match is weak. Size is omitted from some rows. Given values are once, few, many or a class for expanded clones.

>TRBD2|TRBJ2-7|TRBV7-3|.
CASSFGGSTYEQYF
TGTGCCAGCAGCTTTGGCGGGAGCACCTACGAGCAGTACTTC
>.|TRBJ1-2|TRBV28|.
CASRRDSRYGYTF
TGTGCCAGCAGAAGAGACAGCCGCTATGGCTACACCTTC
>.|TRBJ1-2|TRBV19|.
CASSIGGASYGYTF
TGTGCCAGTAGTATAGGAGGTGCATCTTATGGCTACACCTTC
>.|TRBJ2-5|TRBV28|.
CASTPPGRETQYF
TGTGCCAGCACCCCTCCGGGAAGGGAGACCCAGTACTTC
>.|TRBJ2-3|TRBV5-4|.
CASSWGRWAGAGNTQYF
TGTGCCAGCAGCTGGGGACGGTGGGCAGGGGCCGGTAATACGCAGTATTTT
>.|TRBJ1-1|TRBV6-5|.
CASSGLYGISQAFF
TGTGCCAGCAGTGGACTTTACGGGATCTCGCAAGCTTTCTTT
>TRBD2|TRBJ2-1|TRBV28|.
CASSRTSPYNEQFF
TGTGCCAGCAGCAGGACTAGTCCCTACAATGAGCAGTTCTTC
>TRBD2|TRBJ2-5|TRBV25-1|.
CASSEWGREGEETQYF
TGTGCCAGCAGTGAATGGGGCAGGGAGGGAGAAGAGACCCAGTACTTC
>.|TRBJ2-7|TRBV19|.
CASSWTVTKSYEQYF
TGTGCCAGTAGCTGGACTGTAACCAAATCCTACGAGCAGTACTTC
>.|TRBJ2-7|TRBV28|.
CASSGAGRSYEQYF
TGTGCCAGCTCAGGTGCAGGGAGGTCCTACGAGCAGTACTTC
>.|TRBJ1-5|TRBV10-2|.
CASSESRRSQPQHF
TGCGCCAGCAGTGAGTCTAGGAGAAGTCAGCCCCAGCATTTT
>.|TRBJ1-5|TRBV27|once
CASSLQGGNQPQHF
TGTGCCAGCAGTTTACAGGGTGGCAATCAGCCCCAGCATTTT
>TRBD2|TRBJ2-5|TRBV7-6|once
CASSSTSGRDKRETQYF
TGTGCCAGCAGCTCCACTAGCGGGAGGGACAAAAGGGAGACCCAGTACTTC
>TRBD2|TRBJ2-7|TRBV2|.
CASSEAHSSLAGASSYEQYF
TGTGCCAGCAGTGAAGCGCATTCGAGTCTAGCGGGGGCGAGCTCCTACGAGCAGTACTTC
>.|TRBJ2-7|TRBV6-1|many
CASRGDGSRRYEQYF
TGTGCCAGCAGGGGAGACGGGAGCAGAAGATACGAGCAGTACTTC
>.|TRBJ2-7|TRBV5-4|.
CASSLAQGPEQYF
TGTGCCAGCAGCTTGGCACAGGGTCCCGAGCAGTACTTC
>.|TRBJ1-6|TRBV4-1|.
CASSQPRGGANSPLHF
TGCGCCAGCAGCCAACCCCGAGGGGGAGCAAATTCACCCCTCCACTTT
>.|TRBJ2-1|TRBV6-6|.
CASSLEGGTEQFF
TGTGCCAGCAGCCTTGAGGGGGGGACTGAGCAGTTCTTC
>TRBD1|TRBJ2-5|TRBV4-2|.
CASSPRQGIQETQYF
TGTGCCAGCAGCCCCAGACAGGGAATACAAGAGACCCAGTACTTC
>.|TRBJ2-7|TRBV5-1|.
CASSPTGHDEQYF
TGCGCCAGCAGCCCTACAGGGCACGACGAGCAGTACTTC
>TRBD2|TRBJ2-3|TRBV5-1|.
CASSSRMGGTTDTQYF
TGCGCCAGCAGCTCGAGGATGGGGGGGACCACAGATACGCAGTATTTT
>TRBD2|TRBJ2-7|TRBV5-1|.
CASSLGASGLPYEQYF
TGCGCCAGCAGCTTGGGGGCTAGCGGACTACCCTACGAGCAGTACTTC
>.|TRBJ2-3|TRBV4-1|.
CASSQDTLGLASTGQYF
TGCGCCAGCAGCCAAGATACGCTTGGGCTAGCGTCCACGGGGCAGTATTTT
>TRBD1|TRBJ2-3|TRBV4-1|.
CASSHESTGPSTDTQYF
TGCGCCAGCAGCCATGAATCGACAGGGCCTAGCACAGATACGCAGTATTTT
>.|TRBJ2-5|TRBV15|.
CATSRDPGVQETQYF
TGTGCCACCAGCAGAGATCCAGGGGTCCAAGAGACCCAGTACTTC
>.|TRBJ1-4|TRBV14|.
CASSQAGMRKLFF
TGTGCCAGCAGCCAAGCGGGGATGAGAAAACTGTTTTTT
>.|TRBJ2-7|TRBV18|.
CASSPGPHRVHEQYF
TGTGCCAGCTCACCAGGGCCCCACAGGGTCCACGAGCAGTACTTC
>.|TRBJ2-2|TRBV2|.
CASSAARNTGELFF
TGTGCCAGCAGCGCCGCCAGGAACACCGGGGAGCTGTTTTTT
>.|TRBJ2-1|TRBV7-3|.
CASSFDSYRSYNEQFF
TGTGCCAGCAGCTTCGACAGCTATCGCTCCTACAATGAGCAGTTCTTC
>.|TRBJ1-2|TRBV19|.
CASRGWAVDYTF
TGTGCCTCTAGGGGATGGGCAGTCGACTACACCTTC
>.|TRBJ2-5|TRBV28|.
CASNQVGEQTQYF
TGTGCCAGCAACCAGGTGGGAGAACAGACCCAGTACTTC
>TRBD2|TRBJ2-1|TRBV11-3|.
CASSFGLAGYNEQFF
TGTGCCAGCAGCTTCGGTCTAGCGGGGTACAATGAGCAGTTCTTC
>TRBD2|TRBJ2-1|TRBV6-6|.
CASSATSGGARNEQFF
TGTGCCAGCAGTGCCACTAGCGGGGGGGCCCGTAATGAGCAGTTCTTC
>TRBD2|TRBJ2-7|TRBV6-5|.
CASSHRTSGSYEQYF
TGTGCCAGCAGTCATAGGACTAGCGGGAGTTACGAGCAGTACTTC
>.|TRBJ2-7|TRBV28|.
CASSLAGSSYEQYF
TGTGCCAGCAGTTTAGCAGGTTCCTCCTACGAGCAGTACTTC